This is a list of T cell receptor beta chains from one sample in a study of beta chain features in type 1 diabetes. Profiling relied on immunoSEQ multiplex PCR, and the TCRdb table lists in-frame clones only, not all of them. The sample carries roughly 38,000 clones, 66% recorded once. Input material: Tregs from blood. The source of these receptors is a man between 25 and 39 years old with type 1 diabetes. Some clones in this sample may be carry-over from other donors' samples. Each CDR3 is given with its conserved first and last residue. D genes are given only for firm matches. The size field is filled for only some rows; it gives once, few, many or a size class.

>NA|NA|TRBV7-3|TRBJ2-2
TGTGCCAGCAGCTTAAATGGCCTAGCTACCGGGGAGCTGTTTTTT
CASSLNGLATGELFF
>TRBD1|NA|TRBV19|TRBJ1-5
TGTGCCAGTAGTACCCGGACAGGGGGAGGGGGAAGTGGCAATCAGCCCCAGCATTTT
CASSTRTGGGGSGNQPQHF
>NA|NA|TRBV27|TRBJ2-3
TGTGCCAGCAGGGGGTGGGCGGGGAAGTCAGATACGCAGTATTTT
CASRGWAGKSDTQYF
>TRBD2|few|TRBV6-6|TRBJ2-5
TGTGCCAGCAGTTATCCGGGAGGGGGGGAGACCCAGTACTTC
CASSYPGGGETQYF
>TRBD2|NA|TRBV7-8|TRBJ2-6
TGTGCCAGCAGGATCACAAGCGGGGGACGGACCTCTGGGGCCAACGTCCTGACTTTC
CASRITSGGRTSGANVLTF
>NA|NA|TRBV2|TRBJ2-1
TGTGCCAGCAGTCCCCCTGGGGCAGCCGAGCAGTTCTTC
CASSPPGAAEQFF
>NA|NA|TRBV7-3|TRBJ2-1
TGTGCCAGCAGCTCTACCAACGGGATTGAGCAGTTCTTC
CASSSTNGIEQFF
>NA|once|TRBV7-9|TRBJ1-2
TGTGCCAGCAGCTTAAAGGGGTCCCACCGCTATGGCTACACCTTC
CASSLKGSHRYGYTF
>NA|NA|TRBV9|TRBJ1-1
TGTGCCAGCAGCCCAGGGTACACTGAAGCTTTCTTT
CASSPGYTEAFF
>NA|once|TRBV7-9|TRBJ1-1
TGTGCCAGCAGCCAACCCCGCGGGGGCGCGGGAGCTTTCTTT
CASSQPRGGAGAFF
>TRBD2|few|TRBV29-1|TRBJ2-3
TGCAGCGTTGGGCTAGCGGGGGCCGCAGATACGCAGTATTTT
CSVGLAGAADTQYF
>NA|once|TRBV7-3|TRBJ1-6
TGTGCCAGCAGCGAGGGACAAATTAATTCACCCCTCCACTTT
CASSEGQINSPLHF
>NA|NA|TRBV6-5|TRBJ1-5
TGTGCCAGCAGTTACTCGTCTAGACAGCCCCAGCATTTT
CASSYSSRQPQHF
>TRBD2|NA|TRBV10-3|TRBJ2-3
TGTGCCATCAGTCTCCTAGCGGGCACAGATACGCAGTATTTT
CAISLLAGTDTQYF
>NA|NA|TRBV10-2|TRBJ2-5
TGCGCCAGCAGTGACCCCCAGGGGATAGGGACCCAGTACTTC
CASSDPQGIGTQYF
>NA|NA|TRBV7-9|TRBJ2-4
TGTGCCAGCAGCTTAGAAGGCACCCCCAGGAACATTCAGTACTTC
CASSLEGTPRNIQYF
>TRBD1|NA|TRBV5-1|TRBJ1-1
TGCGCCAGCAGGAAGGACAGGGGCCTTACTGAAGCTTTCTTT
CASRKDRGLTEAFF
>TRBD2|NA|TRBV4-2|TRBJ2-1
TGTGCCAGCAGCCGGAGCCCGGGACTAGCGGGCTCGCTCAACAATGAGCAGTTCTTC
CASSRSPGLAGSLNNEQFF
>TRBD2|NA|TRBV27|TRBJ2-5
TGTGCCAGCAGTTTCACGGGACTAGCGGGGGCCCAAGAGACCCAGTACTTC
CASSFTGLAGAQETQYF
>TRBD2|NA|TRBV25-1|TRBJ2-1
TGTGCCAGCAGTGAATCCGGGGCGGGGGGCGATGAGCAGTTCTTC
CASSESGAGGDEQFF
>TRBD2|NA|TRBV9|TRBJ2-5
TGTGCCAGCTCACTTCTGGGAGGGATGGGAGAGACCCAGTACTTC
CASSLLGGMGETQYF
>NA|once|TRBV4-3|TRBJ1-2
TGCGCCAGCAGCCAGGGCTGGGACATAAAGAGGGGCTACACCTTC
CASSQGWDIKRGYTF
>NA|NA|TRBV10-3|TRBJ1-2
TGTGCCATCAGTGAGTCTGGGCAGGGCCTCTATGGCTACACCTTC
CAISESGQGLYGYTF
>NA|NA|TRBV7-9|TRBJ1-2
TGTGCCAGCAGCTTAGGTAGGACGGGGGTCTCCGGCTACACCTTC
CASSLGRTGVSGYTF
>TRBD2|NA|TRBV4-3|TRBJ2-7
TGCGCCAGCAGCCAGGGACTAGCGGGGCTAGCCTACGAGCAGTACTTC
CASSQGLAGLAYEQYF
>TRBD1|NA|TRBV6-5|TRBJ1-6
TGTGCCAGCAGTTCCGGGACAGGGGGCTCTAGTTCACCCCTCCACTTT
CASSSGTGGSSSPLHF
>TRBD2|NA|TRBV5-1|TRBJ2-7
TGCGCCAGCAGCTTTAGCGGGGCTAAGGAGCAGTACTTC
CASSFSGAKEQYF
>NA|NA|TRBV10-3|TRBJ1-1
TGTGCCATCAGGAATCAGGTGACCACTGAAGCTTTCTTT
CAIRNQVTTEAFF
>TRBD1|NA|TRBV9|TRBJ2-1
TGTGCCAGCAGCGCCCGTTTTATTCGGACAGGGGGCAATGAGCAGTTCTTC
CASSARFIRTGGNEQFF
>TRBD2|few|TRBV29-1|TRBJ2-2
TGCAGCGTTGAAGCGGGGGGGCCTACCGGGGAGCTGTTTTTT
CSVEAGGPTGELFF
>TRBD1|NA|TRBV7-8|TRBJ2-2
TGTGCCAGCAGCCCTGGGACAGGGCTTTTTACCGGGGAGCTGTTTTTT
CASSPGTGLFTGELFF
>NA|NA|TRBV19|TRBJ2-7
TGTGCCAGTAGTACCCGGGACAACTTCGTCGAGCAGTACTTC
CASSTRDNFVEQYF
>TRBD2|NA|TRBV6-5|TRBJ2-7
TGTGCCAGCACCCCCCGGGGGGGGTACGGCTACGAGCAGTACTTC
CASTPRGGYGYEQYF
>NA|NA|TRBV7-3|TRBJ2-5
TGTGCCAGCAGCCGGGACTCCGTAGAGACCCAGTACTTC
CASSRDSVETQYF
>NA|NA|TRBV28|TRBJ1-2
TGTGCCAGCAGTCTCTTGGGGGGGCCCTATGGCTACACCTTC
CASSLLGGPYGYTF
>NA|NA|TRBV7-2|TRBJ1-1
TGTGCCAGCAGCTTAGGGGGAGCCCTCCCTGAAGCTTTCTTT
CASSLGGALPEAFF
>TRBD1|few|TRBV7-9|TRBJ2-2
TGTGCCAGCAGGAGACTGGGACAGGGGAACACCGGGGAGCTGTTTTTT
CASRRLGQGNTGELFF
>TRBD1|NA|TRBV2|TRBJ1-5
TGTGCCAGCAGTGAAAGGACAGGAGATCAGCCCCAGCATTTT
CASSERTGDQPQHF
>TRBD1|NA|TRBV7-9|TRBJ2-7
TGTGCCAGCAGCACAGCAGGGACAGGGAACTACGAGCAGTACTTC
CASSTAGTGNYEQYF
>TRBD2|NA|TRBV2|TRBJ2-5
TGTGCCAGCAGGGCCGGGACTAGCGGGGAGACCCAGTACTTC
CASRAGTSGETQYF
>TRBD2|few|TRBV18|TRBJ2-1
TGTGCCACCAGCCCGGGACTAGCGGGGGGGCCCTACAATGAGCAGTTCTTC
CATSPGLAGGPYNEQFF
>TRBD1|NA|TRBV18|TRBJ2-2
TGTGCCAGCTCACCTTTCGGGACAGGGAACACCGGGGAGCTGTTTTTT
CASSPFGTGNTGELFF
>NA|once|TRBV7-2|TRBJ2-3
TGTGCCAGCAGCCCAAACGGGGGTACGCAGTATTTT
CASSPNGGTQYF
>TRBD2|NA|TRBV7-3|TRBJ2-1
TGTGCCAGCAGCCCAGCTAGCGGGGAGTACAATGAGCAGTTCTTC
CASSPASGEYNEQFF
>TRBD1|NA|TRBV7-2|TRBJ1-1
TGTGCCAGCAGCTTAACCGGGACAGTCAACACTGAAGCTTTCTTT
CASSLTGTVNTEAFF
>NA|few|TRBV28|TRBJ2-3
TGTGCCAGCAGCACACCCCTCACAGGGACAACGCAGTATTTT
CASSTPLTGTTQYF
>TRBD2|NA|TRBV5-1|TRBJ2-2
TGCGCCAGCAGTCCCCTAGCGGGGGCGAACACCGGGGAGCTGTTTTTT
CASSPLAGANTGELFF
>TRBD1|NA|TRBV7-9|TRBJ2-2
TGTGCCAGCAGCATCGGACAGGGAAGAAGAACCGGGGAGCTGTTTTTT
CASSIGQGRRTGELFF
>NA|few|TRBV29-1|TRBJ2-6
TGCAGCGTTGACGACACGGCTGGGGCCAACGTCCTGACTTTC
CSVDDTAGANVLTF
>NA|NA|TRBV6-5|TRBJ1-2
TGTGCCAGCAGTTACCGAGGAGTGGGCTATGGCTACACCTTC
CASSYRGVGYGYTF
>NA|NA|TRBV6-5|TRBJ1-6
TGTGCCAGCAGTTACTCCGGGGGAGATAATTCACCCCTCCACTTT
CASSYSGGDNSPLHF
>NA|NA|TRBV28|TRBJ2-7
TGTGCCAGCAGTAAAAGGAGAATCTACGAGCAGTACTTC
CASSKRRIYEQYF
>NA|few|TRBV4-3|TRBJ1-1
TGCGCCAGCAGCCAAGATCTTAATGAGTACGTAGCTTTCTTT
CASSQDLNEYVAFF
>TRBD1|NA|TRBV6-5|TRBJ1-2
TGTGCCAGCAGAGGCACACAGACAGGGAGTGGCTACACCTTC
CASRGTQTGSGYTF
>TRBD1|few|TRBV5-1|TRBJ1-5
TGCGCCAGCAGCCCGGGACAGGGGGCCCGTCAGCCCCAGCATTTT
CASSPGQGARQPQHF
>NA|NA|TRBV18|TRBJ1-5
TGTGCCAGCTCACCATCGGTGCAGGGCAATCAGCCCCGGCATTTT
CASSPSVQGNQPRHF
>NA|few|TRBV5-1|TRBJ2-5
TGCGCCAGCAGCTTGGAGGGGGGGGCCGACTCCCAGTACTTC
CASSLEGGADSQYF
>TRBD1|NA|TRBV18|TRBJ2-7
TGTGCCAGCTCACCCACAGGGGCGGATCACGAGCAGTACTTC
CASSPTGADHEQYF
>NA|NA|TRBV6-1|TRBJ2-7
TGTGCCAGCAGGGTAGGAGGGGTCGCCGAGCAGTACTTC
CASRVGGVAEQYF